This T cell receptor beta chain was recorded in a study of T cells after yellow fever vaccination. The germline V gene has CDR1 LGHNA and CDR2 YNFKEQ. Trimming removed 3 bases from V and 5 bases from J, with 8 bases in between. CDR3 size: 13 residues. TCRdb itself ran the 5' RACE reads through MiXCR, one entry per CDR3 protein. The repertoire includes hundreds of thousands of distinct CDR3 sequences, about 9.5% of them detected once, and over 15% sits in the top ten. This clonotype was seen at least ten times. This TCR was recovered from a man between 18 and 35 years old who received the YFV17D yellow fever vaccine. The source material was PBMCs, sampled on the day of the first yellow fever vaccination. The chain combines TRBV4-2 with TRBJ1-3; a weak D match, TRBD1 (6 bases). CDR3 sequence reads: CASSQGHRNTIYF. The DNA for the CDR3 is TGTGCCAGCAGCCAGGGACATCGAAACACCATATATTTT.